The clone carrying this T cell receptor beta chain was observed a single time. The study ran its PCR with 60 Vbeta and 13 Jbeta primers. Libraries were prepared by immunoSEQ multiplex PCR; TCRdb keeps only in-frame clonotypes and omits some of them. The sample records about 160,000 clones, 65% to 85% being singletons. This entry belongs to a study of cytomegalovirus exposure and HLA in healthy donors. The CDR3 runs to 14 residues. The germline V and J ends were trimmed by 5 bases and 2 bases, with 13 bases remaining between them. Germline V gene lookup returns CDR1 SGHTA and CDR2 FQGNSA. Sequencing input: PBMCs. The origin of this receptor is a woman aged 25 to 45 in good health and CMV-seropositive. The V gene is TRBV7-2, the J gene TRBJ2-7; D perhaps matches TRBD1 (6 bases). The CDR3 DNA sequence: TGTGCCAGCAGCCCCCGGCAGGGGCCCTACGAGCAGTACTTC. Encoded protein: CASSPRQGPYEQYF. The full variable domain, with the rest looked up from reference TRBV7-2 and TRBJ2-7, is GAGVSQSPSNKVTEKGKDVELRCDPISGHTALYWYRQSLGQGLEFLIYFQGNSAPDKSGLPSDRFSAERTGGSVSTLTIQRTQQEDSAVYLCASSPRQGPYEQYFGPGTRLTVT.